Listed below are T cell receptor beta chains from one sample, sequenced in a study of graft-versus-host responses after intestinal transplantation. Libraries were prepared by immunoSEQ multiplex PCR; TCRdb keeps only in-frame clonotypes and omits some of them. This repertoire shows some 140,000 clones, just over 90% found once; its top ten account for roughly 0.17%. What these receptors recognize is not known. Here the sequenced sample was unstimulated CD4+ T cells sorted from spleen or lymph node cells, taken before intestinal transplant. These receptors were taken from a human donor who received an intestinal transplant. Each CDR3 is given with its conserved first and last residue. The D gene is left open where the match is weak. Clone size, where shown, is once, few, many, or a class for clones that have expanded.

size: -; V: TRBV27; J: TRBJ2-7; D: TRBD1; CDR3: CASSPRTGAYEQYF; DNA: TGTGCCAGCAGCCCAAGGACAGGAGCCTACGAGCAGTACTTC
size: -; V: TRBV7-3; J: TRBJ2-1; D: -; CDR3: CASSPRGGLSYNEQFF; DNA: TGTGCCAGCAGCCCCCGGGGTGGGCTCTCCTACAATGAGCAGTTCTTC
size: -; V: TRBV29-1; J: TRBJ2-5; D: -; CDR3: CSDPPGTATRQETQYF; DNA: TGCAGCGATCCCCCCGGGACGGCTACCCGTCAAGAGACCCAGTACTTC
size: -; V: TRBV6-5; J: TRBJ2-1; D: -; CDR3: CAVSGGGEQFF; DNA: TGTGCCGTATCAGGGGGAGGTGAGCAGTTCTTC
size: -; V: TRBV5-1; J: TRBJ1-4; D: -; CDR3: CASSFTSTNEKLFF; DNA: TGCGCCAGCAGCTTTACCTCAACTAATGAAAAACTGTTTTTT
size: -; V: TRBV6-1; J: TRBJ1-2; D: -; CDR3: CATRRDDNYGYTF; DNA: TGTGCCACGCGTCGGGACGATAACTATGGCTACACCTTC
size: -; V: TRBV7-3; J: TRBJ2-1; D: TRBD2; CDR3: CASSPTSGGAGEQFF; DNA: TGTGCCAGCAGCCCGACTAGCGGGGGGGCCGGTGAGCAGTTCTTC
size: -; V: TRBV5-1; J: TRBJ2-7; D: -; CDR3: CASSLPQSYEQYF; DNA: TGCGCCAGCAGCTTGCCACAGAGCTACGAGCAGTACTTC
size: -; V: TRBV6-1; J: TRBJ2-1; D: TRBD1; CDR3: CASSFDRVFSNEQFF; DNA: TGTGCCAGCAGTTTTGACAGGGTGTTCAGCAATGAGCAGTTCTTC
size: -; V: TRBV6-5; J: TRBJ2-2; D: TRBD1; CDR3: CASRGSGQYTGELFF; DNA: TGTGCCAGCAGGGGATCGGGACAGTACACCGGGGAGCTGTTTTTT
size: -; V: TRBV5-1; J: TRBJ1-2; D: -; CDR3: CASSPGSVDSYGYTF; DNA: TGCGCCAGCAGCCCGGGGAGTGTTGACAGCTATGGCTACACCTTC
size: -; V: TRBV19; J: TRBJ1-2; D: TRBD1; CDR3: CASSIAAGGDYGYTF; DNA: TGTGCCAGTAGTATAGCGGCAGGGGGCGACTATGGCTACACCTTC
size: -; V: TRBV25-1; J: TRBJ2-5; D: -; CDR3: CASSPGGRETQYF; DNA: TGTGCCAGCAGCCCAGGGGGGCGTGAGACCCAGTACTTC
size: -; V: TRBV19; J: TRBJ2-1; D: -; CDR3: CASSIASRAGSSYNEQFF; DNA: TGTGCCAGTAGTATCGCCTCCCGTGCAGGGAGCTCCTACAATGAGCAGTTCTTC
size: once; V: TRBV5-1; J: TRBJ1-2; D: -; CDR3: CASSLTGSGYTF; DNA: TGCGCCAGCAGCTTAACAGGGTCTGGCTACACCTTC
size: -; V: TRBV5-4; J: TRBJ2-1; D: TRBD1; CDR3: CASSDPRDRVVNEQFF; DNA: TGTGCCAGCAGCGACCCCCGGGACAGGGTGGTGAATGAGCAGTTCTTC
size: once; V: TRBV5-1; J: TRBJ2-1; D: TRBD1; CDR3: CASSPGTEENEQFF; DNA: TGCGCCAGCAGCCCAGGGACAGAGGAGAATGAGCAGTTCTTC
size: -; V: TRBV5-6; J: TRBJ1-2; D: -; CDR3: CASSLLATGYTF; DNA: TGTGCCAGCAGCTTGCTAGCAACGGGCTACACCTTC
size: few; V: TRBV29-1; J: TRBJ2-5; D: TRBD2; CDR3: CSVGALPGTSGGAPQYF; DNA: TGCAGCGTCGGTGCCCTGCCGGGGACTAGCGGGGGGGCGCCCCAGTACTTC
size: -; V: TRBV6-5; J: TRBJ1-2; D: -; CDR3: CASQEGGVGYTF; DNA: TGTGCCAGCCAGGAGGGTGGGGTGGGCTACACCTTC
size: -; V: TRBV5-1; J: TRBJ2-7; D: -; CDR3: CASSSLGGVYEQYF; DNA: TGCGCCAGCAGCTCTTTGGGGGGAGTCTACGAGCAGTACTTC
size: -; V: TRBV19; J: TRBJ1-5; D: -; CDR3: CASSRGQHSNQPQHF; DNA: TGTGCCAGTAGTCGGGGGCAGCATAGCAATCAGCCCCAGCATTTT
size: -; V: TRBV29-1; J: TRBJ1-1; D: -; CDR3: CSVDGSEAFF; DNA: TGCAGCGTTGACGGAAGTGAAGCTTTCTTT
size: once; V: TRBV5-4; J: TRBJ1-2; D: -; CDR3: CASSVGMGRGGGYTF; DNA: TGTGCCAGCAGCGTGGGGATGGGCAGGGGTGGTGGCTACACCTTC
size: -; V: TRBV5-6; J: TRBJ2-7; D: -; CDR3: CASSADKDYEQYF; DNA: TGTGCCAGCAGCGCCGACAAAGACTACGAGCAGTACTTC
size: -; V: TRBV18; J: TRBJ1-5; D: -; CDR3: CASSPQENQPQHF; DNA: TGTGCCAGCTCACCACAAGAGAATCAGCCCCAGCATTTT
size: -; V: TRBV4-1; J: TRBJ1-5; D: -; CDR3: CASSQEPWGNQPQHF; DNA: TGCGCCAGCAGCCAAGAACCGTGGGGCAATCAGCCCCAGCATTTT